A selection of T cell receptor beta chains follows, all from one sample in a study of blood T cell repertoires in COVID-19. Clones were sequenced by immunoSEQ multiplex PCR, and TCRdb holds only the in-frame ones, with some missing. The sample consists of 180,000 or so clones, just over 85% of them appearing once. Material: peripheral blood. Source of these receptors: a man between 60 and 70 years old with acute or convalescent COVID-19. Both conserved end residues are part of each CDR3.

V: TRBV4-2
J: TRBJ2-1
CDR3: CASSPGETNNEQFF

V: TRBV10-3
J: TRBJ1-1
CDR3: CAISDRGAGTEAFF

V: TRBV6-5
J: TRBJ1-1
CDR3: CASSYSVFQGAEAFF

V: TRBV24-1
J: TRBJ2-5
CDR3: CATSDPPSTGRETQYF

V: TRBV5-4
J: TRBJ1-5
CDR3: CASSLGAPDSNQPQHF

V: TRBV5-1
J: TRBJ1-1
CDR3: CASSPGWFIGVGNTEAFF

V: TRBV12-3/TRBV12-4
J: TRBJ2-7
CDR3: CASSLQSSYEQYF

V: TRBV5-1
J: TRBJ2-1
CDR3: CASSLFGADNEQFF

V: TRBV19
J: TRBJ1-2
CDR3: CASSQRQGRSTNYGYTF

V: TRBV28
J: TRBJ2-2
CDR3: CASSLPPGAGTNTGELFF

V: TRBV27
J: TRBJ1-1
CDR3: CASSFEGVTEAFF

V: TRBV19
J: TRBJ2-7
CDR3: CASSTGDTYEQYF

V: TRBV2
J: TRBJ1-4
CDR3: CASSASGVAKLFF

V: TRBV18
J: TRBJ1-1
CDR3: CASSRTQGNTEAFF

V: TRBV10-3
J: TRBJ2-1
CDR3: CAMGLAGGREQFF

V: TRBV2
J: TRBJ1-6
CDR3: CATSGRLSNSPLHF

V: TRBV5-1
J: TRBJ2-1
CDR3: CASSLVSGYYNEQFF

V: TRBV27
J: TRBJ2-5
CDR3: CASSRVGGEETQYF

V: TRBV5-1
J: TRBJ2-2
CDR3: CASSLEVNSLPAGELFF

V: TRBV28
J: TRBJ1-2
CDR3: CASNRGLPPYGYTF

V: TRBV12-3/TRBV12-4
J: TRBJ1-1
CDR3: CASSSQGTEAFF

V: TRBV27
J: TRBJ1-2
CDR3: CASSLKGQGNYGYTF

V: TRBV5-4
J: TRBJ2-7
CDR3: CASSRTSGSSEQYF

V: TRBV15
J: TRBJ1-4
CDR3: CAVLTGEKLFF

V: TRBV20-1
J: TRBJ1-6
CDR3: CSASPDSARNSPLHF

V: TRBV11-3
J: TRBJ1-2
CDR3: CASSLGGGYGYTF

V: TRBV7-9
J: TRBJ1-2
CDR3: CASSSGTSVGYTF

V: TRBV7-6
J: TRBJ1-2
CDR3: CASSPQTTGHDGYTF

V: TRBV3-1/TRBV3-2
J: TRBJ2-7
CDR3: CASSRKGEPSYEQYF

V: TRBV30
J: TRBJ1-1
CDR3: CAWSVAENTEAFF

V: TRBV5-1
J: TRBJ1-2
CDR3: CASSLDQGNYGYTF

V: TRBV6-5
J: TRBJ2-2
CDR3: CASPQTEFTGELFF

V: TRBV6-5
J: TRBJ2-7
CDR3: CASKAGVFHEQYF

V: TRBV13
J: TRBJ2-3
CDR3: CASRSVTSGRPDTQYF

V: TRBV15
J: TRBJ2-7
CDR3: CATSRARVPTVQYF

V: TRBV7-9
J: TRBJ1-5
CDR3: CASSRQGRNQPQHF

V: TRBV7-2
J: TRBJ2-2
CDR3: CASSPTLALAREGTGELFF

V: TRBV30
J: TRBJ2-3
CDR3: CAWSTRFSGTPDTQYF

V: TRBV9
J: TRBJ2-1
CDR3: CASSVVGSGNEQFF

V: TRBV11-1
J: TRBJ2-4
CDR3: CASSSGVIGNIQYF